This T cell receptor (beta chain) was captured by sequencing in a study of technical replicates of blood from several donors (dated by TCRdb to about 2017). Of note for this clone: Its recognized antigen is unknown. Base qualities are not recorded, but no much larger clone differs from it by a single base.

The method behind the library was the immunoSEQ multiplex PCR assay. The clones in this table, taken by TCRdb from immuneACCESS, are in-frame only. Not every clone is retained; where verified, under half of the shortfall comes from an unresolved V gene, and the cause of the rest is unknown. The sample has about 93,000 clones on record, about 95% of them singletons. The ten largest clones represent approximately 0.26% of the sample. V and J are trimmed by 3 bases and 5 bases, and the gene matches miss 10 bases of the junction. The CDR3 runs 15 residues from the cysteine to the phenylalanine. The retained sequence is limited to the CDR3, 45 bases, with the frame set at the first base. Looking up the germline V gene (reference sequence) yields CDR1 LNHDA and CDR2 SQIVND.

The V and J segments used are TRBV19 and TRBJ2-7; 7 middle bases align to TRBD1. Sample: T cells isolated from PBMCs. This sequence was found in a human donor in good health. The nucleotide sequence reads TGTGCCAGTAGTATTCGGACAGGCAGGTCTAACGAGCAGTACTTC. It specifies CASSIRTGRSNEQYF.